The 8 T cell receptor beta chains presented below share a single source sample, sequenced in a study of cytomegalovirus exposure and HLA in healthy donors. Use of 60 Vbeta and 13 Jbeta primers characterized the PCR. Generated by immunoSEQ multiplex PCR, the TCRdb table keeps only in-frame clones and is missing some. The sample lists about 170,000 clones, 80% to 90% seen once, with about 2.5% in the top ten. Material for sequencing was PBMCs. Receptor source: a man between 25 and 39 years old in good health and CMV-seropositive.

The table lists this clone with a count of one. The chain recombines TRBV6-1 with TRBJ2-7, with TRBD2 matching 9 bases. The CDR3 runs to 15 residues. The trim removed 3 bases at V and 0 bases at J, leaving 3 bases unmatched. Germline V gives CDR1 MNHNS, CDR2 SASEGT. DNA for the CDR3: TGTGCCAGCAGTGAGCTAGCGGGGAGCTCCTACGAGCAGTACGTC. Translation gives CASSELAGSSYEQYV.

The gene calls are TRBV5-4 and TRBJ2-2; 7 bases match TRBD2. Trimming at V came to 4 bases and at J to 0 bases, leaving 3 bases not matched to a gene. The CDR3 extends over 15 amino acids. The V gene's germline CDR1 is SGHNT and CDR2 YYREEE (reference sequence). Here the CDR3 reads CASSPAGANTGELFF. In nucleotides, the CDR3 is TGTGCCAGCAGCCCGGCGGGGGCGAACACCGGGGAGCTGTTTTTT.

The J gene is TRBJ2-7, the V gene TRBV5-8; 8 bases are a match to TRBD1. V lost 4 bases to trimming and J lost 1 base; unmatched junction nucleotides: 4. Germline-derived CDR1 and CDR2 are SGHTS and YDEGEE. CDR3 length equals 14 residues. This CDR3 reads CASSRRDRSYEQYF. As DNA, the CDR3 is TGTGCCAGCAGCCGCCGGGACAGGTCCTACGAGCAGTACTTC.

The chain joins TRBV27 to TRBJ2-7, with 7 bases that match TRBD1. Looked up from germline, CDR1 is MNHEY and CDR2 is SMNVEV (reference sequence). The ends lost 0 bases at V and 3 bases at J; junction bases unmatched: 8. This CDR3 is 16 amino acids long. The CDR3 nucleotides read TGTGCCAGCAGTTTATCGTCTAAACAGGGGTACTACGAGCAGTACGTC. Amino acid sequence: CASSLSSKQGYYEQYV.

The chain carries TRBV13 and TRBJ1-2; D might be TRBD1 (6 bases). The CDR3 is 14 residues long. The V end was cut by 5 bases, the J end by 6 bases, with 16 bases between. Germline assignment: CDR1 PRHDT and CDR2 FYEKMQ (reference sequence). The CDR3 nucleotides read TGTGCCAGCAGCCAAGGGGGACGCTCGCATGGCTACACCTTC. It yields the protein CASSQGGRSHGYTF.

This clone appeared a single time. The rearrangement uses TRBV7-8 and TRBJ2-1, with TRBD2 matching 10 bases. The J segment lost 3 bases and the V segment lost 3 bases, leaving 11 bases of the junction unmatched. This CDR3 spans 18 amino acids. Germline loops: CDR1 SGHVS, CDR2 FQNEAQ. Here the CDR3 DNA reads TGTGCCAGCAGCTTTGGGGGTGGACTAGCGGAAAACTACAATGAGCAGTTCTTC. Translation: CASSFGGGLAENYNEQFF.

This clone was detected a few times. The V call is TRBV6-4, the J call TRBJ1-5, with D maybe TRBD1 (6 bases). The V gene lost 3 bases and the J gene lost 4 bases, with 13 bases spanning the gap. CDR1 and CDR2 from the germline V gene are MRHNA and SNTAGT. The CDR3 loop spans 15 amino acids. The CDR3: CASSEQTGGNQPQHF. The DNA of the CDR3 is TGTGCCAGCAGTGAACAGACAGGAGGAAATCAGCCCCAGCATTTT.

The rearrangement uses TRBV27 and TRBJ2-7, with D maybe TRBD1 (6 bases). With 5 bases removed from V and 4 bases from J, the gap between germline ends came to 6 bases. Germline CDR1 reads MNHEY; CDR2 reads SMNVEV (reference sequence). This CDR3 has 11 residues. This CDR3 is CASSRGYEQYF. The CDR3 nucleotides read TGTGCCAGCAGTAGGGGGTACGAGCAGTACTTC.